Listed below are T cell receptor beta chains from one sample, sequenced in a study of shared clonotypes between healthy human individuals. Assay: immunoSEQ multiplex PCR; the TCRdb copy retains only in-frame clones and omits some. This sample has hundreds of thousands of clones; roughly 80% occur once, and the top ten carry 12%. The source material was PBMCs. These receptors came from a woman between 40 and 50 years old in good health. Some clones in this sample may be carry-over from other donors' samples. Each CDR3 is given with its conserved first and last residue. The D gene is left open where the match is weak. The listing skips clone size in some rows; elsewhere it reads once, few, many or a size class.

clone_size	d_call	j_call	v_call	cdr3_aa	cdr3_nt
NA	NA	TRBJ1-2	TRBV10-3	CAISSGLNYGYTF	TGTGCCATCAGTTCGGGCCTTAACTATGGCTACACCTTC
NA	TRBD2	TRBJ2-1	TRBV7-9	CASSREDIYNEQFF	TGTGCCAGCAGCCGGGAGGACATCTACAATGAGCAGTTCTTC
NA	TRBD1	TRBJ2-1	TRBV4-3	CASSRLDRGNEQFF	TGCGCCAGCAGCCGCCTGGACAGGGGTAATGAGCAGTTCTTC
few	NA	TRBJ2-1	TRBV30	CAWSVPSGHNEQFF	TGTGCCTGGAGTGTACCCTCGGGCCACAATGAGCAGTTCTTC
few	NA	TRBJ2-2	TRBV2	CASSVGTGELFF	TGTGCCAGCAGTGTCGGGACCGGGGAGCTGTTTTTT
NA	TRBD2	TRBJ2-2	TRBV29-1	CSVDGGEGENTGELFF	TGCAGCGTTGATGGGGGGGAAGGTGAGAACACCGGGGAGCTGTTTTTT
NA	TRBD2	TRBJ2-5	TRBV6-5	CATVAGGSETQYF	TGTGCCACCGTGGCGGGGGGGAGTGAGACCCAGTACTTC
NA	TRBD2	TRBJ2-7	TRBV28	CASSSLSGRAHEQYF	TGTGCCAGCAGTTCCCTTAGCGGGAGGGCCCACGAGCAGTACTTC
NA	NA	TRBJ2-7	TRBV28	CASSLEGGSSYEQYF	TGTGCCAGCAGTTTGGAGGGGGGCTCTTCTTACGAGCAGTACTTC
NA	NA	TRBJ2-7	TRBV4-1	CASSQVVGPYEQYF	TGCGCCAGCAGCCAAGTTGTGGGCCCCTACGAGCAGTACTTC
NA	TRBD1	TRBJ2-7	TRBV5-1	CASSDFGTGDYEQYF	TGCGCCAGCAGCGATTTTGGGACAGGGGACTACGAGCAGTACTTC